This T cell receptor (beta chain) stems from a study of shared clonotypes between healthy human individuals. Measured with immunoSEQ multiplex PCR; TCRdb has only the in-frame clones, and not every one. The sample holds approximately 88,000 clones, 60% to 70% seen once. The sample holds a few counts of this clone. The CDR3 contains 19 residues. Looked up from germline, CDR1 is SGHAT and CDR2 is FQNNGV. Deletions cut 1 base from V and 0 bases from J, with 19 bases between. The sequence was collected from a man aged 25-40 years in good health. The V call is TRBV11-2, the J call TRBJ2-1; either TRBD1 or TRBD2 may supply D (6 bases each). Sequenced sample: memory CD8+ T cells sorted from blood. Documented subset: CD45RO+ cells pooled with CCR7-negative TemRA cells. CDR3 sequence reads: CASSLVGGPAGSSYNEQFF. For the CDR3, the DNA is TGTGCCAGCAGCTTAGTAGGGGGGCCAGCGGGCTCCTCCTACAATGAGCAGTTCTTC.